Here is one T cell receptor (beta chain) with its context. What it binds is not known. The sample originates from a study of OX40 agonist ivuxolimab in advanced cancers. Whole-study findings and limits: The expanded peripheral T cells' antigen specificity was not determined.

Sequenced by immunoSEQ multiplex PCR; TCRdb stores in-frame clones only, minus some. This table holds more than 20,000 clones, 70% to 85% found once. Germline V gives CDR1 LNHDA, CDR2 SQIVND (reference sequence). The CDR3 has 13 residues. Trimming took 3 bases from V and 5 from J, leaving 7 bases between them. The starting material was CD4+ or CD8+ T cells sorted from blood, obtained in a trial of the OX40 agonist ivuxolimab. V and J are TRBV19 and TRBJ2-2, with TRBD1 as a possible D gene (6 bases). The source of this sequence is an adult with an advanced solid tumor such as melanoma, head and neck, liver or kidney cancer. The CDR3 region is CASSIRGTGELFF. In DNA form, the CDR3 reads TGTGCCAGTAGTATTAGGGGGACCGGGGAGCTGTTTTTT.